The 9 T cell receptor beta chains below come from one sample, sequenced in a study of cytomegalovirus exposure and HLA in healthy donors. 13 Jbeta primers and 60 Vbeta primers were used for the PCR. Libraries were prepared by immunoSEQ multiplex PCR; TCRdb keeps only in-frame clonotypes and omits some of them. This table has under 150,000 clones, 82% appearing once. Specimen: PBMCs. Every receptor here comes from a male donor in good health and CMV-seronegative.

The chain combines TRBV19 with TRBJ2-3, with D tentatively TRBD2 (6 bases). V was clipped by 6 bases and J by 6 bases, with 13 bases between them. CDR3 size: 13 residues. Germline assignment: CDR1 LNHDA and CDR2 SQIVND (reference sequence). DNA for the CDR3: TGTGCCAGTAGGGTGCGGGACGGGGATACGCAGTATTTT. It is translated as CASRVRDGDTQYF.

The chain combines TRBV7-9 with TRBJ2-1; 10 bases match TRBD2. Germline V gene sequence: CDR1 SEHNR, CDR2 FQNEAQ (reference sequence). This CDR3 region has 14 residues. The junction had 3 bases not matched to a gene; V was cut back by 3 bases and J by 7 bases. CDR3 sequence: CASSLLAGVNEQFF. The CDR3 DNA sequence: TGTGCCAGCAGCTTGCTAGCGGGAGTAAATGAGCAGTTCTTC.

This chain connects TRBV5-1 to TRBJ2-3; TRBD2 is a possible D gene (6 bases). The V gene lost 0 bases and the J gene lost 2 bases, with 10 bases spanning the gap. This CDR3 spans 15 amino acids. Germline values: CDR1 SGHRS, CDR2 YFSETQ. The CDR3 sequence: CASSLVGSYTDTQYF. CDR3 DNA sequence: TGCGCCAGCAGCTTGGTCGGGAGTTACACAGATACGCAGTATTTT.

This clone was observed a handful of times. The chain recombines TRBV7-9 with TRBJ2-7; D perhaps matches TRBD2 (5 bases). Deletions cut 5 bases from V and 9 bases from J, with 14 bases between. The CDR3 spans 12 residues. CDR1 and CDR2 (germline): SEHNR, FQNEAQ (reference sequence). The chain's CDR3 is CASSIDTRGQYF. The CDR3 DNA follows: TGTGCCAGCAGCATAGACACCCGGGGGCAGTACTTC.

This chain links TRBV6-5 with TRBJ1-1, with D perhaps matching TRBD1 (5 bases). Looked up from germline, CDR1 is MNHEY and CDR2 is SVGAGI. V lost 6 bases and J 0 bases, leaving 14 bases between the germline ends. The CDR3 loop spans 15 amino acids. CDR3: CASSPIWGVNTEAFF. The CDR3 DNA follows: TGTGCCAGCAGCCCTATTTGGGGGGTGAACACTGAAGCTTTCTTT.

The J gene is TRBJ2-4, the V gene TRBV10-3; D possibly corresponds to TRBD1 (6 bases). Germline V gene sequence: CDR1 ENHRY, CDR2 SYGVKD. Trimming shortened V by 2 bases and J by 6 bases, and 8 bases separated the two germline ends. CDR3 length equals 13 residues. This CDR3 reads CAISEVQGNIQYF. CDR3 nucleotide sequence: TGTGCCATCAGTGAGGTACAGGGAAACATTCAGTACTTC.

This clone was detected only a few times. The chain couples TRBV13 to TRBJ2-7, with TRBD2 identical over 12 bases. The J segment lost 2 bases and the V segment lost 4 bases, leaving 3 bases of the junction unmatched. The CDR3 sequence is 15 residues long. In germline, CDR1 is PRHDT, CDR2 FYEKMQ (reference sequence). CDR3 DNA sequence: TGTGCCAGCAGCTCGCGACTAGCGGGAGCCTACGAGCAGTACTTC. It yields the protein CASSSRLAGAYEQYF.

The chain uses TRBV18 and TRBJ2-5; 7 bases agree with TRBD1. The CDR3 contains 15 residues. The ends lost 5 bases at V and 4 bases at J; junction bases unmatched: 10. The germline gives CDR1 KGHSH, CDR2 LQKENI. The CDR3 DNA sequence: TGTGCCAGCTCAACGAGACAGGGCCCGGGAGAGACCCAGTACTTC. It codes for CASSTRQGPGETQYF.

This clone was detected only a few times. The chain employs TRBV7-3 and TRBJ1-2; 7 nucleotides match TRBD1. Germline V gives CDR1 SGHTA, CDR2 FQGTGA. The CDR3 is 13 residues long. J lost 8 bases, V lost 2 bases, and 5 bases had no gene match. CDR3 in DNA: TGTGCCAGCAGCTTAGGTGACAGGGCCGGCTACACCTTC. Protein product: CASSLGDRAGYTF.